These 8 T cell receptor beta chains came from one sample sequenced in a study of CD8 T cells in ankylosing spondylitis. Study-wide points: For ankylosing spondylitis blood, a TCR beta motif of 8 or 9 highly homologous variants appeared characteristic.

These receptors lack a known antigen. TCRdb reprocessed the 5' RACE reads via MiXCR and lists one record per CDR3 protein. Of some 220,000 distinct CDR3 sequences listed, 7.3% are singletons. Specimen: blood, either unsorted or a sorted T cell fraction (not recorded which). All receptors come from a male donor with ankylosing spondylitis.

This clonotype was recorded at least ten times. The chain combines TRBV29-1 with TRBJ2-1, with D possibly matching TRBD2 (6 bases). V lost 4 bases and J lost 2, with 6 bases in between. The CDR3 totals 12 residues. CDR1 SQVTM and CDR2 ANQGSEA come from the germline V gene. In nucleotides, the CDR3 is TGCAGCGTTGCTAGCGCCTACAATGAGCAGTTCTTC. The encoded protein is CSVASAYNEQFF.

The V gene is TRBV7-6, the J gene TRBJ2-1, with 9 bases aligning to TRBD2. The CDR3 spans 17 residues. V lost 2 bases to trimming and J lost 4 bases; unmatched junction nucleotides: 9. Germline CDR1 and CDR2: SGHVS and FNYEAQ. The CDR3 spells CASSLNDLAGIYNEQFF. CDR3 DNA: TGTGCCAGCAGCTTAAACGACCTAGCGGGAATATACAATGAGCAGTTCTTC.

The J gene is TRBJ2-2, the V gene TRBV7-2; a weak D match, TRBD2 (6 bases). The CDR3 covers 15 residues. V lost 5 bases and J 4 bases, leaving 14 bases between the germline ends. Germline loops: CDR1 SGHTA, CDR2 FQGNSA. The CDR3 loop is CASSTRDFFTGELFF. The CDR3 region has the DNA TGTGCCAGCAGCACCCGGGACTTTTTCACCGGGGAGCTGTTTTTT.

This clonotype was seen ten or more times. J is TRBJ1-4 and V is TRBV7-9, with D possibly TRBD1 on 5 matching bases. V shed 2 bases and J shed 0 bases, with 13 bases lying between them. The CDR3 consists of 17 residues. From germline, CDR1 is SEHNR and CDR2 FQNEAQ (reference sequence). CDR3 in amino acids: CASSLRGLTPTNEKLFF. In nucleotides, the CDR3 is TGTGCCAGCAGCTTACGGGGCCTCACCCCAACTAATGAAAAACTGTTTTTT.

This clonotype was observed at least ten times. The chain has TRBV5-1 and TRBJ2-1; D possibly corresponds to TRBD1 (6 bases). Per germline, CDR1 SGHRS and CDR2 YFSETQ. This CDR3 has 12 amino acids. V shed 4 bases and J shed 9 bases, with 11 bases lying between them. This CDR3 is CASSPRQAEQFF. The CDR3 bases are TGCGCCAGCAGCCCAAGACAGGCTGAGCAGTTCTTC.

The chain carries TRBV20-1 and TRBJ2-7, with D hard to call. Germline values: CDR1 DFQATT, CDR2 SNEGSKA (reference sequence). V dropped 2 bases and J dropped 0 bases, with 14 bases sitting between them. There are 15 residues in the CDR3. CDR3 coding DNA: TGCAGTGCTAGACTGACCGCCGTGAGCTCCTACGAGCAGTACTTC. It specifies CSARLTAVSSYEQYF.

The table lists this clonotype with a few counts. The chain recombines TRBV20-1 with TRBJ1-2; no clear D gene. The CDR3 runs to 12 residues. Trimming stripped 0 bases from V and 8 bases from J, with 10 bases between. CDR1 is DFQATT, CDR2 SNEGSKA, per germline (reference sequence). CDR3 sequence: CSARDPAWGYTF. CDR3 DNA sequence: TGCAGTGCTAGAGATCCCGCGTGGGGCTACACCTTC.

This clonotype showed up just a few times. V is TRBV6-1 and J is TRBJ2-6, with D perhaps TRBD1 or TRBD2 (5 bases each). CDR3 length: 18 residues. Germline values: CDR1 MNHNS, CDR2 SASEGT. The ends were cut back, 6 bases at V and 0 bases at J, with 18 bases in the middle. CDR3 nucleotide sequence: TGTGCCAGCAGCGTCCGGGACCTTACTTTCTCTGGGGCCAACGTCCTGACTTTC. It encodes CASSVRDLTFSGANVLTF.